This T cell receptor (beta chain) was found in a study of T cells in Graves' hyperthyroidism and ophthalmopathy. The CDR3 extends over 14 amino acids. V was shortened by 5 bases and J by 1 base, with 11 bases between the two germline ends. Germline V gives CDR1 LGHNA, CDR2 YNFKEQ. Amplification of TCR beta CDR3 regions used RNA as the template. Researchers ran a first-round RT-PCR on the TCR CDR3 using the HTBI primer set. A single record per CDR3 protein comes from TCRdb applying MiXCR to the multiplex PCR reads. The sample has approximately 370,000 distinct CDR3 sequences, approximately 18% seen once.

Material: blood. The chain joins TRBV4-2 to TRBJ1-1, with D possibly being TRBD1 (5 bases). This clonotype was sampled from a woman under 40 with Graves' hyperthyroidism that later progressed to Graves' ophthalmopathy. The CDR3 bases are TGTGCCAGCAGCGTCCGAAGGGGGAACACTGAAGCTTTCTTT. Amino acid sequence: CASSVRRGNTEAFF.